Presented here are 26 T cell receptor beta chains from one specimen sequenced in a study of blood T cells in healthy people across ages. Combining a sample-barcoded 5' primer with a J-beta primer mix, a second PCR ran for roughly 7 to 11 cycles. In TCRdb, the 5' RACE reads were re-called with MiXCR into one record per CDR3 protein. The data contain roughly 680,000 distinct CDR3 sequences, 52% of them singletons. Input material: blood. The receptors come from an elderly woman in good health.

V gene TRBV7-9 combines with J gene TRBJ1-3; TRBD1 agrees at 9 bases. The CDR3 runs to 16 residues. The V gene's germline CDR1 is SEHNR and CDR2 FQNEAQ (reference sequence). J lost 8 bases, V lost 5 bases, and 13 bases had no gene match. CDR3: CASSKTGGQGIYTIYF. The CDR3 nucleotides read TGTGCCAGCAGCAAGACCGGCGGACAGGGGATCTACACCATATATTTT.

The rearrangement joins TRBV4-2 to TRBJ1-2, with a tentative D call TRBD1 (6 bases). The germline V and J ends were trimmed by 1 base and 4 bases, with 10 bases remaining between them. This CDR3 is 14 amino acids long. Germline assignment: CDR1 LGHNA and CDR2 YNFKEQ. DNA for the CDR3: TGTGCCAGCAGCCAAGGCGGAGGGGGCTATGGCTACACCTTC. Translating gives CASSQGGGGYGYTF.

The chain carries TRBV5-1 and TRBJ2-2, with TRBD1 matching 7 bases. Unmatched junction bases numbered 7, after V lost 6 bases and J lost 5 bases. The CDR3 has 14 residues. Germline CDR1 reads SGHRS; CDR2 reads YFSETQ. In DNA, the CDR3 is TGCGCCAGCAAAGACAGGGAATGGACCGGGGAGCTGTTTTTT. Its translation: CASKDREWTGELFF.

With regard to this clonotype: A much bigger clone sits one base away, suggesting this may be a read error. CDR3: CSGGGPSYQETQFF. The CDR3, as DNA: TGCAGCGGGGGGGGGCCTTCGTACCAAGAGACCCAGTTCTTC. The V call is TRBV29-1, the J call TRBJ2-5; tentatively, D is TRBD2 (7 bases). The better agreement between TRBJ2-1 and the DNA end casts doubt on the J call. This CDR3 contains 14 residues. CDR1 and CDR2 from the germline V gene are SQVTM and ANQGSEA.

This clonotype was detected ten times or more. CDR3 residues: CASSPPGLANEQFF. CDR3 bases: TGTGCCAGCAGTCCACCGGGACTAGCCAATGAGCAGTTCTTC. The chain has TRBV28 and TRBJ2-1; 9 bases are a match to TRBD2. This CDR3 has 14 residues. With V trimmed by 5 bases and J by 6 bases, 5 bases remained unmatched. CDR1 and CDR2 (germline): MDHEN, SYDVKM.

This clonotype was detected many times. The chain links TRBV20-1 to TRBJ2-3; D perhaps matches TRBD1 (5 bases). The CDR3 loop spans 14 amino acids. Trimming shortened V by 1 base and J by 5 bases, and 13 bases separated the two germline ends. The germline V gene encodes CDR1 DFQATT and CDR2 SNEGSKA (reference sequence). The CDR3 bases are TGCAGTGCTAGAGGCAGCAGGGTGGTAGATACGCAGTATTTT. It yields the protein CSARGSRVVDTQYF.

As concerns this clonotype: Just one base apart from a much larger clone, this may be a read error. The chain employs TRBV28 and TRBJ2-7, with 13 positions matching TRBD2. Germline trimming cut 4 bases from V and 3 bases from J; bases unmatched to any gene: 12. Germline V gene lookup returns CDR1 MDHEN and CDR2 SYDVKM. CDR3 length: 18 residues. In DNA, the CDR3 is TGTGCCAGCAGTTCACCCGTGACTAGCGGGAGGACCAACTACGAGCAGTACTTC. It specifies CASSSPVTSGRTNYEQYF.

The J gene is TRBJ2-7, the V gene TRBV5-1; D might be TRBD1 (5 bases). The CDR3 loop spans 14 amino acids. The ends were cut back, 5 bases at V and 1 base at J, with 13 bases in the middle. Germline-derived CDR1 and CDR2 are SGHRS and YFSETQ. CDR3 residues: CASRTQGSSYEQYF. DNA for the CDR3: TGCGCCAGCAGAACGCAGGGAAGTTCCTACGAGCAGTACTTC.

The gene calls are TRBV7-9 and TRBJ2-4, with 9 bases fitting TRBD1. The end of the DNA fits TRBJ2-7 better, so the J call may be wrong. CDR3 size: 14 residues. Germline-derived CDR1 and CDR2 are SEHNR and FQNEAQ (reference sequence). The DNA of the CDR3 is TGTGCCAGCAGCTGGGGGACAGGGCTTGACGAGCAGTACTTC. Protein sequence: CASSWGTGLDEQYF.

This clonotype has more than one count but fewer than ten. This chain links TRBV2 with TRBJ1-1; D is uncertain. Germline assignment: CDR1 SNHLY and CDR2 FYNNEI. V was cut by 0 bases and J by 0 bases, with 5 bases left in between. The CDR3 has 14 amino acids. The CDR3 spells CASSEAGMNTEAFF. CDR3 DNA: TGTGCCAGCAGTGAAGCCGGGATGAACACTGAAGCTTTCTTT. Using reference TRBV2 and TRBJ1-1 for the parts outside the CDR3, the full variable domain is EPEVTQTPSHQVTQMGQEVILRCVPISNHLYFYWYRQILGQKVEFLVSFYNNEISEKSEIFDDQFSVERPDGSNFTLKIRSTKLEDSAMYFCASSEAGMNTEAFFGQGTRLTVV.

The V call is TRBV25-1, the J call TRBJ2-1, with 8 bases identical to TRBD1. CDR1 is MGHDK, CDR2 SYGVNS, per germline. V lost 5 bases and J lost 4; bases outside the gene matches: 4. The CDR3 runs to 14 residues. In nucleotides, the CDR3 is TGTGCCAGCAGTCAGGGGGCGCTTTACAATGAGCAGTTCTTC. It codes for CASSQGALYNEQFF.

The chain links TRBV7-9 to TRBJ2-5, with D possibly TRBD1 on 6 matching bases. Per the germline V gene, CDR1 is SEHNR and CDR2 is FQNEAQ (reference sequence). The CDR3 runs 16 residues. V gave up 5 bases and J gave up 3 bases, with 19 bases separating them. The CDR3 reads CASSLAWTGHKETQYF. The CDR3 nucleotides are TGTGCCAGCAGCCTGGCGTGGACGGGACACAAAGAGACCCAGTACTTC.

This chain joins TRBV27 and TRBJ2-7; 7 bases are a match to TRBD1. There are 16 residues in the CDR3. CDR1 is MNHEY and CDR2 is SMNVEV in the germline V gene (reference sequence). Losses at the gene ends were 5 bases for V and 2 bases for J; bases not matched to a gene: 12. The CDR3 DNA reads as TGTGCCAGCAGTCCAGAAGGGACAGCCACCCCCTACGAGCAGTACTTC. This codes for CASSPEGTATPYEQYF.

This chain links TRBV3-1 with TRBJ2-7; TRBD2 is a possible D gene (6 bases). Germline CDR1 LGHDT, CDR2 YNNKEL (reference sequence). V lost 3 bases, J lost 1 base, and 16 bases lay in between. The CDR3 covers 16 residues. Written as DNA, the CDR3 is TGTGCCAGCAGCCAGGACGGAGGGATGACTTCCTACGAGCAGTACTTC. Encoded protein: CASSQDGGMTSYEQYF.

The chain couples TRBV6-1 to TRBJ2-5; D might be TRBD1 (6 bases). V lost 6 bases to trimming and J lost 1 base, with 15 bases between them. CDR3 length equals 15 residues. The germline V gene encodes CDR1 MNHNS and CDR2 SASEGT. The CDR3 DNA sequence: TGTGCCAGCAGGGTCCGGGACACAAGCCAAGAGACCCAGTACTTC. It codes for CASRVRDTSQETQYF.

The chain is built from TRBV9 and TRBJ1-2; tentative D call: TRBD1 (6 bases). V lost 3 bases and J 4 bases, leaving 16 bases between the germline ends. CDR1 is SGDLS and CDR2 is YYNGEE in the germline V gene. The CDR3 runs to 15 residues. CDR3 residues: CASSASRGRSYGYTF. The DNA of the CDR3 is TGTGCCAGCAGCGCAAGCAGGGGTAGGAGCTATGGCTACACCTTC.

J is TRBJ2-7 and V is TRBV28, with D possibly being TRBD1 (5 bases). V lost 4 bases and J 0 bases, leaving 10 bases between the germline ends. CDR3 length: 14 amino acids. CDR1 MDHEN and CDR2 SYDVKM come from the germline V gene. The CDR3 sequence is CASSSDSYSYEQYF. The CDR3 DNA sequence: TGTGCCAGCAGTTCCGACAGTTACTCCTACGAGCAGTACTTC.

The chain uses TRBV12-3 or TRBV12-4 and TRBJ2-7; 11 bases agree with TRBD1. The CDR3 runs to 15 residues. V was clipped by 7 bases and J by 4 bases; unmatched bases: 9. CDR3 loop: CASTESGQGAYEQYF. CDR3 nucleotides: TGTGCCAGCACCGAGAGCGGACAGGGGGCTTACGAGCAGTACTTC.

The genes are TRBV20-1 and TRBJ1-5; D ambiguous. CDR1 is DFQATT and CDR2 is SNEGSKA in the germline V gene (reference sequence). This CDR3 has 14 residues. V was shortened by 2 bases and J by 0 bases, with 8 bases between the two germline ends. The chain's CDR3 is CSARMGNSNQPQHF. CDR3 DNA: TGCAGTGCTAGAATGGGGAATAGCAATCAGCCCCAGCATTTT.

The table lists this clonotype with a few counts. The gene calls are TRBV27 and TRBJ1-1; D perhaps matches TRBD1 (5 bases). Trimming pared 5 bases from V and 1 base from J, leaving 17 bases between. Germline-derived CDR1 and CDR2 are MNHEY and SMNVEV (reference sequence). CDR3 size: 16 residues. DNA for the CDR3: TGTGCCAGCAGTGAGACGGCAGGGAGGGGGAACACTGAAGCTTTCTTT. This gives the protein CASSETAGRGNTEAFF.

This clonotype has ten or more counts. The gene calls are TRBV2 and TRBJ2-3; 13 bases map to TRBD2. The junction had 8 bases not matched to a gene; V was cut back by 6 bases and J by 5 bases. The CDR3 covers 16 residues. Germline CDR1 is SNHLY and CDR2 is FYNNEI. CDR3: CASRAFGTSGKDTQYF. CDR3 nucleotides: TGTGCCAGCAGAGCCTTCGGGACTAGCGGGAAAGATACGCAGTATTTT. Full variable domain (rest looked up from reference TRBV2 and TRBJ2-3): EPEVTQTPSHQVTQMGQEVILRCVPISNHLYFYWYRQILGQKVEFLVSFYNNEISEKSEIFDDQFSVERPDGSNFTLKIRSTKLEDSAMYFCASRAFGTSGKDTQYFGPGTRLTVL.

This rearrangement joins TRBV25-1 to TRBJ2-3; 8 bases map to TRBD1. The CDR3 has 14 residues. CDR1 and CDR2 from the germline V gene are MGHDK and SYGVNS. V dropped 4 bases and J dropped 6; count of bases not matched to a gene: 6. The CDR3 loop reads CASSAGQVPDTQYF. The CDR3 bases are TGTGCCAGCAGTGCGGGACAGGTTCCGGATACGCAGTATTTT. Based on the CDR3 plus reference TRBV25-1 and TRBJ2-3, the full variable domain is EADIYQTPRYLVIGTGKKITLECSQTMGHDKMYWYQQDPGMELHLIHYSYGVNSTEKGDLSSESTVSRIRTEHFPLTLESARPSHTSQYLCASSAGQVPDTQYFGPGTRLTVL.

The V gene is TRBV20-1, the J gene TRBJ2-5, with D possibly being TRBD1 (5 bases). Matching the DNA end better, TRBJ2-7 makes the J call doubtful. CDR1 and CDR2 (germline): DFQATT, SNEGSKA (reference sequence). The CDR3 runs to 14 residues. The CDR3 DNA sequence: TGCAGTGCTAAGGTCGGTACAAGGGGATACGAGCAGTACTTC. Translating it yields CSAKVGTRGYEQYF.

This clonotype was counted only a few times. The chain uses TRBV5-1 and TRBJ2-6; D not certain. The germline V gene has CDR1 SGHRS and CDR2 YFSETQ. The CDR3 covers 16 residues. V lost 4 bases, J lost 0 bases, and 11 bases lay in between. For the CDR3, the DNA is TGCGCCAGCAGCCCTTCCCTGTTCTCTGGGGCCAACGTCCTGACTTTC. It is translated as CASSPSLFSGANVLTF.

The J gene is TRBJ2-7, the V gene TRBV10-3, with 9 bases matching TRBD1. The CDR3 sequence is 15 residues long. V lost 4 bases and J lost 7; bases outside the gene matches: 11. Germline values: CDR1 ENHRY, CDR2 SYGVKD. This chain's CDR3 is CAISGAGTGMREQYF. The CDR3 nucleotides are TGTGCCATCAGTGGGGCCGGGACAGGGATGAGGGAGCAGTACTTC.

This clonotype has just a few counts. The chain uses TRBV12-3 or TRBV12-4 and TRBJ2-1; possibly TRBD1 or TRBD2 for D (7 bases each). The CDR3 spans 19 residues. Trimming removed 3 bases from V and 7 bases from J, with 28 bases in between. Here the CDR3 reads CASSFLTTTQGGGGNEQFF. The CDR3 coding sequence is TGTGCCAGCAGTTTCCTAACTACGACGCAGGGGGGCGGGGGTAATGAGCAGTTCTTC.